This T cell receptor beta chain was identified during a study of vaccination and CD4 T cells after COVID-19. Study-wide background: A median of around 70 days (range 14 to 241) separated dose two from the taking of post-vaccine samples. Each control was exposed to a CEFX pool, an HIV-1 Nef pool, or no peptide at all. Day 14 and days 161 to 241 post-vaccination were the time points at which a few convalescent patients were sampled. Study-level findings and limits: From about 20 to 38, the median of SARS-CoV-2-reactive clonotypes rose without reaching significance.

Cultured CD4+ T-cell DNA underwent Oncomine TCR Beta short-read sequencing. MiXCR, run by TCRdb on the PCR reads, gives a single entry per CDR3 protein. The data hold more than 20,000 distinct CDR3 sequences, with around two fifths observed a single time. Time point described: late sampling 161 to 241 days after vaccination in three convalescent patients. Treatment defined: approximately nine-day PBMC culture with coronavirus spike peptide pools or control peptides (ViraFEST assay). This clonotype was found a few times. Its antigen is currently unknown. The CDR3 runs to 15 residues. Germline CDR1 is DFQATT and CDR2 is SNEGSKA (reference sequence). V lost 2 bases, J lost 8 bases, and 10 bases stayed unmatched.

This sequence originates from a human donor who had recovered from COVID-19. The V gene is TRBV20-1, the J gene TRBJ2-2; 8 nucleotides align to TRBD2. The input for sequencing was CD4+ T cells from blood, cultured in vitro, taken about 7 months after SARS-CoV-2 vaccination. CDR3 sequence (DNA): TGCAGTGCTAGACGGACTAGCTGGCGTGGGGGGGAGCTGTTTTTT. It translates to CSARRTSWRGGELFF.